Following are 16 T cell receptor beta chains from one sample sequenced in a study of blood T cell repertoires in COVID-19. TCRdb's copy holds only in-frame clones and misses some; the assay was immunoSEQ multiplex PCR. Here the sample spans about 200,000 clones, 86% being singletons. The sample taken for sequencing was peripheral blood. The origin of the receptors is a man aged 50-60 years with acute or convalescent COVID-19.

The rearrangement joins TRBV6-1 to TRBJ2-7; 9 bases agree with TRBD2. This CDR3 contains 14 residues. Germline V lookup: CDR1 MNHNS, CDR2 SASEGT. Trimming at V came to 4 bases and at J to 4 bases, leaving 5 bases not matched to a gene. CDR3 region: CASSVLAGLYEQYF. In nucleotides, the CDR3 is TGTGCCAGCAGTGTACTAGCGGGCCTATACGAGCAGTACTTC.

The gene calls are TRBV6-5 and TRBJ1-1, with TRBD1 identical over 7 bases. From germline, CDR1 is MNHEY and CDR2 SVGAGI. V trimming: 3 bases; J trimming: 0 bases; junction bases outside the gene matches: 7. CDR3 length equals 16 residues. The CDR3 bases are TGTGCCAGCAGTTATAAGGGGGCGAGGATGAACACTGAAGCTTTCTTT. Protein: CASSYKGARMNTEAFF.

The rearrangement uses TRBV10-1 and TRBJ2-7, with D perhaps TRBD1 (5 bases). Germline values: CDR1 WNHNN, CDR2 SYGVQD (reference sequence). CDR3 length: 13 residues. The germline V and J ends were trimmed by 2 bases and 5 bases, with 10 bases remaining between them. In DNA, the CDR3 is TGCGCCAGCAGTGAGCCAGGGTTAAACGAGCAGTACTTC. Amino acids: CASSEPGLNEQYF.

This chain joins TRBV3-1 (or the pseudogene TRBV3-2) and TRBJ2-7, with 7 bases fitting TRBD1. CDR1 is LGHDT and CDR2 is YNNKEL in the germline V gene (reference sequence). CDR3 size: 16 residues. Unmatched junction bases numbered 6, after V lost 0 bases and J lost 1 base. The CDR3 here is CASSQEGRGMSYEQYF. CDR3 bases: TGTGCCAGCAGCCAAGAGGGCAGGGGGATGTCCTACGAGCAGTACTTC.

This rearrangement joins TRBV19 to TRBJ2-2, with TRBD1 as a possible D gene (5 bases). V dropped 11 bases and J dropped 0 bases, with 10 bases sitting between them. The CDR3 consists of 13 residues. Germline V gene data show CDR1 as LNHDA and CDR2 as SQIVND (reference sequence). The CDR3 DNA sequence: TGTGCCTGCAGGGTCCCGAACACCGGGGAGCTGTTTTTT. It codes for CACRVPNTGELFF.

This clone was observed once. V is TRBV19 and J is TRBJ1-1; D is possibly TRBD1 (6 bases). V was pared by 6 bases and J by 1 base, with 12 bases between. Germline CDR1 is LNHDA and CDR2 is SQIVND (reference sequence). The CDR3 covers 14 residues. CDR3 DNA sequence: TGTGCCAGTAGGGTTACAGGGCGGAACACTGAAGCTTTCTTT. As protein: CASRVTGRNTEAFF.

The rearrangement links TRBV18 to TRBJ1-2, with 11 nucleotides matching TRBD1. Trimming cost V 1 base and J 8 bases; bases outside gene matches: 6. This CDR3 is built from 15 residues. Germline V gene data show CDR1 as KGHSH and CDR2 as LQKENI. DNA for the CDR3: TGTGCCAGCTCACCACTTCCGGACAGGGGGCACGGCTACACCTTC. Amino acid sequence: CASSPLPDRGHGYTF.

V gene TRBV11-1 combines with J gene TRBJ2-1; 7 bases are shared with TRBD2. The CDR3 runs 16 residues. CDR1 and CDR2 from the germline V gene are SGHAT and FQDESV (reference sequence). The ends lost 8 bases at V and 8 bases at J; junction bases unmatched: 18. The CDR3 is CASAHRPSGVLDEQFF. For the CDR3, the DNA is TGTGCCAGCGCCCATAGGCCTAGCGGAGTATTAGATGAGCAGTTCTTC. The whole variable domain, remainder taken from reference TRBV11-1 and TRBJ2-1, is EAEVAQSPRYKITEKSQAVAFWCDPISGHATLYWYRQILGQGPELLVQFQDESVVDDSQLPKDRFSAERLKGVDSTLKIQPAELGDSAMYLCASAHRPSGVLDEQFFGPGTRLTVL.

The CDR3 DNA reads as TGCAGCGTTCGCACAGGGGCTAACTATGGCTACACCTTC. Protein product: CSVRTGANYGYTF. J is TRBJ1-2 and V is TRBV29-1; 7 bases match TRBD1. Germline V CDR1 and CDR2: SQVTM, ANQGSEA. The J segment lost 0 bases and the V segment lost 5 bases, leaving 3 bases of the junction unmatched. The CDR3 consists of 13 residues. The entire variable domain, with the rest obtained from reference TRBV29-1 and TRBJ1-2, is as follows: SAVISQKPSRDICQRGTSLTIQCQVDSQVTMMFWYRQQPGQSLTLIATANQGSEATYESGFVIDKFPISRPNLTFSTLTVSNMSPEDSSIYLCSVRTGANYGYTFGSGTRLTVV.

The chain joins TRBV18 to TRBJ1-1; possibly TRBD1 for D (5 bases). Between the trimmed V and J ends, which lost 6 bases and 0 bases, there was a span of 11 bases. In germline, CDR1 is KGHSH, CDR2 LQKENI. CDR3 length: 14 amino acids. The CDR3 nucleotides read TGTGCCAGCTCCCTCGACAGCATGAACACTGAAGCTTTCTTT. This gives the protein CASSLDSMNTEAFF.

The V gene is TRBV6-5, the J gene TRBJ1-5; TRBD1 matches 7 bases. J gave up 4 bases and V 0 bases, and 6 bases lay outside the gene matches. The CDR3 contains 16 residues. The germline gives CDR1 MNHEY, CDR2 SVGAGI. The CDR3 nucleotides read TGTGCCAGCAGTTACTCTTCAGGGGGTACAAATCAGCCCCAGCATTTT. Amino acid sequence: CASSYSSGGTNQPQHF.

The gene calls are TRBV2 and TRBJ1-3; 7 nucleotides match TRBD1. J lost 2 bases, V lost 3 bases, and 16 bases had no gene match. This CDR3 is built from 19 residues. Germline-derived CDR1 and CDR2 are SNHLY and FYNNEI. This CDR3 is CASSDQDARTGSAGNTIYF. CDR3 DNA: TGTGCCAGCAGTGATCAAGACGCCCGGACAGGATCCGCTGGAAACACCATATATTTT. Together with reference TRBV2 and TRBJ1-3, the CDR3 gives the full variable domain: EPEVTQTPSHQVTQMGQEVILRCVPISNHLYFYWYRQILGQKVEFLVSFYNNEISEKSEIFDDQFSVERPDGSNFTLKIRSTKLEDSAMYFCASSDQDARTGSAGNTIYFGEGSWLTVV.

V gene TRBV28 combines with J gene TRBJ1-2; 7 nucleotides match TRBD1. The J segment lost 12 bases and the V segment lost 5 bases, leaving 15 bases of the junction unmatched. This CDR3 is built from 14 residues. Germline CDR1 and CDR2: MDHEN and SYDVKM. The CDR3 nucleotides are TGTGCCAGCAGTCACAGGGGCCTGGAGAGGTTCCACACCTTC. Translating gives CASSHRGLERFHTF.

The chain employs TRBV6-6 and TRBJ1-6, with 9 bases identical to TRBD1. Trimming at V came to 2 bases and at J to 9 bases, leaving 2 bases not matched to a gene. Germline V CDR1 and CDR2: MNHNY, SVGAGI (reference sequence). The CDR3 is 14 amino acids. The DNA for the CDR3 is TGTGCCAGCAGTTACCTGGACAGGGGTTCACCCCTCCACTTT. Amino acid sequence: CASSYLDRGSPLHF.

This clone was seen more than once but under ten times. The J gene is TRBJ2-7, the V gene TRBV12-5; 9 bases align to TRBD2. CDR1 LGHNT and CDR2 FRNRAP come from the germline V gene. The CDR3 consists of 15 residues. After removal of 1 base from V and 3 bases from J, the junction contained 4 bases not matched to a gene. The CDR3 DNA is TGTGCTAGTGGTTTGGACGCGGGGGGGCACTACGAGCAGTACTTC. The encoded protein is CASGLDAGGHYEQYF. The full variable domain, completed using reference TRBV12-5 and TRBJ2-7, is DARVTQTPRHKVTEMGQEVTMRCQPILGHNTVFWYRQTMMQGLELLAYFRNRAPLDDSGMPKDRFSAEMPDATLATLKIQPSEPRDSAVYFCASGLDAGGHYEQYFGPGTRLTVT.

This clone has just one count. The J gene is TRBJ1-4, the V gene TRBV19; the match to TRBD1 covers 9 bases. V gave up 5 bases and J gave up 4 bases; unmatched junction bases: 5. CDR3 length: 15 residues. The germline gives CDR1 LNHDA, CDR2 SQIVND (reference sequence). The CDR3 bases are TGTGCCAGTAGTCCCCGGACAGGGGTTAATGAAAAACTGTTTTTT. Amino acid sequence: CASSPRTGVNEKLFF.